A single sample is the source of the 23 T cell receptor beta chains below, sequenced in a study of shared clonotypes between healthy human individuals. Sequencing used immunoSEQ multiplex PCR; TCRdb keeps in-frame clones, though not all of them. The sample consists of 550,000 to 600,000 clones, roughly 79% of them appearing once. Sequencing was done on a sample of PBMCs. Receptor source: a woman between 40 and 50 years old in good health. Some clones in this sample may be carry-over from other donors' samples.

The chain carries TRBV5-4 and TRBJ2-7; D tentatively reads TRBD1 or TRBD2 (5 bases each). CDR3 size: 14 residues. Germline-derived CDR1 and CDR2 are SGHNT and YYREEE (reference sequence). V was pared by 4 bases and J by 5 bases, with 16 bases between. The CDR3 loop reads CASSRGGRDNEQYF. The CDR3, as DNA: TGTGCCAGCAGCCGGGGCGGCAGGGATAACGAGCAGTACTTC.

As for this clone: Other DNA sequences of this sample code for an identical CDR3. This chain joins TRBV6-5 and TRBJ2-5, with D unresolved. The V and J ends lost 3 bases and 5 bases respectively, with 10 bases between them. Germline loops: CDR1 MNHEY, CDR2 SVGAGI. The CDR3 is 13 amino acids. The CDR3 loop is CASSYRVGETQYF. The CDR3, as DNA: TGTGCCAGCAGTTATCGTGTCGGGGAGACCCAGTACTTC.

This clone was counted many times. The rearrangement uses TRBV9 and TRBJ2-3; possibly TRBD1 for D (6 bases). The CDR3 loop spans 15 amino acids. Trimming shortened V by 0 bases and J by 2 bases, and 10 bases separated the two germline ends. Germline V gene lookup returns CDR1 SGDLS and CDR2 YYNGEE. The CDR3, as DNA: TGTGCCAGCAGCGTAGTAAAGGGGGACACAGATACGCAGTATTTT. This gives the protein CASSVVKGDTDTQYF.

The gene calls are TRBV10-2 and TRBJ2-5, with TRBD1 as a possible D gene (6 bases). The better agreement between TRBJ2-7 and the DNA end casts doubt on the J call. The germline CDR1 and CDR2 sequences are WSHSY and SAAADI. The CDR3 totals 13 residues. The CDR3: CASSESRGYEQYF. CDR3 DNA: TGCGCCAGCAGTGAGTCCAGGGGCTACGAGCAGTACTTC.

This chain uses TRBV7-6 with TRBJ2-2, with TRBD2 identical over 12 bases. The trim removed 5 bases at V and 4 bases at J, leaving 5 bases unmatched. The CDR3 has 16 amino acids. Germline V gene data show CDR1 as SGHVS and CDR2 as FNYEAQ. CDR3 amino acids: CASSTRTSGVTGELFF. The CDR3 DNA sequence: TGTGCCAGCAGCACAAGGACTAGCGGGGTCACCGGGGAGCTGTTTTTT.

In the case of this clone: This may be a read error: a much more frequent sequence differs by one nucleotide. The identical CDR3 is also encoded by other nucleotide sequences in the sample. The chain has TRBV7-8 and TRBJ1-1; perhaps TRBD1 as D (5 bases). Germline V gene sequence: CDR1 SGHVS, CDR2 FQNEAQ. The ends were cut back, 6 bases at V and 2 bases at J, with 10 bases in the middle. The CDR3 is 13 amino acids. The CDR3 protein is CASRRDGNTEAFF. The CDR3 region has the DNA TGTGCCAGCAGACGGGACGGTAACACTGAAGCTTTCTTT.

This clone is a singleton in its sample. The V gene is TRBV28, the J gene TRBJ2-7; D not certain. V dropped 7 bases and J dropped 2 bases, with 12 bases sitting between them. The CDR3 is made up of 13 amino acids. Germline V gene lookup returns CDR1 MDHEN and CDR2 SYDVKM. The CDR3 DNA follows: TGTGCCAGCAAGGTCCCCCTTACCTACGAGCAGTACTTC. Translated, it gives CASKVPLTYEQYF. The complete variable domain, with remaining parts taken from reference TRBV28 and TRBJ2-7, reads DVKVTQSSRYLVKRTGEKVFLECVQDMDHENMFWYRQDPGLGLRLIYFSYDVKMKEKGDIPEGYSVSREKKERFSLILESASTNQTSMYLCASKVPLTYEQYFGPGTRLTVT.

This chain links TRBV18 with TRBJ2-3, with D possibly being TRBD1 or TRBD2 (6 bases each). With 2 bases removed from V and 4 bases from J, the gap between germline ends came to 10 bases. The germline V gene encodes CDR1 KGHSH and CDR2 LQKENI. The CDR3 extends over 14 amino acids. The CDR3: CASSPLGGADTQYF. Written as DNA, the CDR3 is TGTGCCAGCTCACCATTGGGGGGCGCAGATACGCAGTATTTT.

The chain employs TRBV7-8 and TRBJ1-5; 8 bases are shared with TRBD1. V trimming: 3 bases; J trimming: 0 bases; junction bases outside the gene matches: 13. Germline V CDR1 and CDR2: SGHVS, FQNEAQ. This CDR3 is built from 19 residues. The CDR3 region is CASSLRGGQEIYSNQPQHF. CDR3 nucleotide sequence: TGTGCCAGCAGCTTGAGAGGGGGACAGGAGATCTATAGCAATCAGCCCCAGCATTTT.

The chain couples TRBV11-1 to TRBJ2-7; D call uncertain. Germline values: CDR1 SGHAT, CDR2 FQDESV (reference sequence). The CDR3 has 14 residues. The germline V and J ends were trimmed by 5 bases and 2 bases, with 13 bases remaining between them. The CDR3 spells CASSRDGSAYEQYF. CDR3 nucleotide sequence: TGTGCCAGCAGCCGAGACGGTTCTGCCTACGAGCAGTACTTC. The full variable domain, rest sourced from reference TRBV11-1 and TRBJ2-7, is EAEVAQSPRYKITEKSQAVAFWCDPISGHATLYWYRQILGQGPELLVQFQDESVVDDSQLPKDRFSAERLKGVDSTLKIQPAELGDSAMYLCASSRDGSAYEQYFGPGTRLTVT.

V gene TRBV4-1 combines with J gene TRBJ2-7, with D uncertain. CDR1 is MGHRA, CDR2 YSYEKL, per germline. V was clipped by 1 base and J by 3 bases, with 7 bases between them. CDR3 size: 13 residues. CDR3 region: CASSQGSSYEQYF. CDR3 DNA: TGCGCCAGCAGCCAAGGATCAAGCTACGAGCAGTACTTC.

By sample fraction, this clone is medium-sized. V is TRBV28 and J is TRBJ1-1; 7 nucleotides align to TRBD1. This CDR3 spans 14 amino acids. The V segment lost 6 bases and the J segment 2 bases; nucleotides outside the gene matches: 6. Germline assignment: CDR1 MDHEN and CDR2 SYDVKM. The CDR3, as DNA: TGTGCCAGCAGGGTGGGACAGACCAACACTGAAGCTTTCTTT. Amino acid sequence: CASRVGQTNTEAFF.

This clone was seen a handful of times. The rearrangement links TRBV7-8 to TRBJ1-2; D unclear. The V gene's germline CDR1 is SGHVS and CDR2 FQNEAQ. This CDR3 region has 13 residues. The V end lost 5 bases, the J end lost 2 bases, and 9 bases lay between the germline ends. The CDR3 region has the DNA TGTGCCAGCAGCCCCGTAGAGAACTATGGCTACACCTTC. Its protein product is CASSPVENYGYTF.

The gene calls are TRBV4-1 and TRBJ1-2, with 8 positions matching TRBD1. The V and J ends lost 4 bases and 2 bases, in that order; junction bases with no gene match: 3. Germline-derived CDR1 and CDR2 are MGHRA and YSYEKL. CDR3 length: 14 amino acids. The CDR3, as DNA: TGCGCCAGCAGCCCGGACAGGGCAAACTATGGCTACACCTTC. Translating gives CASSPDRANYGYTF.

The J gene is TRBJ2-7, the V gene TRBV28; D is ambiguous. The CDR3 has 13 amino acids. Trimming cost V 4 bases and J 2 bases, with 9 bases left between them. The germline V gene has CDR1 MDHEN and CDR2 SYDVKM. CDR3 protein: CASSYAVTYEQYF. The CDR3 DNA is TGTGCCAGCAGTTACGCAGTTACCTACGAGCAGTACTTC.

The V and J genes are TRBV5-1 and TRBJ2-1; TRBD2 matches 9 bases. The CDR3 has 13 residues. Germline CDR1 and CDR2: SGHRS and YFSETQ. The ends lost 6 bases at V and 7 bases at J; junction bases unmatched: 5. In DNA form, the CDR3 reads TGCGCCAGCACAGAGACTAGCGGAAATGAGCAGTTCTTC. Translation: CASTETSGNEQFF.

This clone was seen a handful of times. V is TRBV4-2 and J is TRBJ2-2; TRBD2 matches at 9 bases. The CDR3 is 19 residues long. Germline CDR1 LGHNA, CDR2 YNFKEQ. Trimming cost V 0 bases and J 6 bases; bases outside gene matches: 14. Here the CDR3 reads CASSQDGGLGSGSPGELFF. Here the CDR3 DNA reads TGTGCCAGCAGCCAAGATGGTGGACTAGGTAGCGGGAGCCCCGGGGAGCTGTTTTTT.

There are a few counts of this clone. The rearrangement uses TRBV18 and TRBJ1-1; D is unresolved. Germline V gene sequence: CDR1 KGHSH, CDR2 LQKENI. The CDR3 extends over 17 amino acids. V lost 3 bases, J lost 5 bases, and 22 bases lay in between. The CDR3 protein is CASSPLDQSGGGTEAFF. CDR3 DNA sequence: TGTGCCAGCTCACCGCTCGACCAGTCAGGAGGAGGGACTGAAGCTTTCTTT.

V gene TRBV2 combines with J gene TRBJ2-1; a weak D match, TRBD2 (6 bases). This CDR3 is built from 13 residues. CDR1 and CDR2 (germline): SNHLY, FYNNEI. Between the trimmed V and J ends, which lost 8 bases and 6 bases, there was a span of 14 bases. Here the CDR3 reads CASQILASNEQFF. The DNA of the CDR3 is TGTGCCAGCCAGATCCTAGCGAGCAATGAGCAGTTCTTC. The complete variable domain, with remaining parts taken from reference TRBV2 and TRBJ2-1, reads EPEVTQTPSHQVTQMGQEVILRCVPISNHLYFYWYRQILGQKVEFLVSFYNNEISEKSEIFDDQFSVERPDGSNFTLKIRSTKLEDSAMYFCASQILASNEQFFGPGTRLTVL.

The J gene is TRBJ1-4, the V gene TRBV6-1, with TRBD1 as a possible D gene (5 bases). With 5 bases removed from V and 5 bases from J, the gap between germline ends came to 15 bases. CDR1 and CDR2 from the germline V gene are MNHNS and SASEGT. This CDR3 spans 15 amino acids. As DNA, the CDR3 is TGTGCCAGCAGTAGGGACGGAGCAGGAAATGAAAAACTGTTTTTT. Protein product: CASSRDGAGNEKLFF.

Worth noting for this clone: A much bigger clone sits one base away, suggesting this may be a read error. The chain joins TRBV30 to TRBJ1-1; no clear D. CDR1 is GTSNPN and CDR2 is SVGIG in the germline V gene (reference sequence). V lost 5 bases and J 7 bases, leaving 26 bases between the germline ends. CDR3 size: 16 residues. The CDR3 DNA sequence: TGTGCCTGGGGGCCGAAGTTAGGACCCGGCGGGGATGAAGCTTTCTTT. As protein: CAWGPKLGPGGDEAFF.

This CDR3 reads CSVWDSNQPQHF. For the CDR3, the DNA is TGCAGCGTCTGGGATAGCAATCAGCCCCAGCATTTT. The chain couples TRBV29-1 to TRBJ1-5; D gene unclear. Germline-derived CDR1 and CDR2 are SQVTM and ANQGSEA. Deletions cut 6 bases from V and 0 bases from J, with 6 bases between. This CDR3 spans 12 amino acids.

The rearrangement uses TRBV27 and TRBJ2-1; D may match TRBD1 or TRBD2 (5 bases each). The CDR3 length is 12 residues. Germline V lookup: CDR1 MNHEY, CDR2 SMNVEV (reference sequence). The germline V and J ends were trimmed by 1 base and 14 bases, with 12 bases remaining between them. CDR3 region: CASSLLGEWEFF. CDR3 coding DNA: TGTGCCAGCAGTTTATTGGGGGAGTGGGAGTTCTTC.